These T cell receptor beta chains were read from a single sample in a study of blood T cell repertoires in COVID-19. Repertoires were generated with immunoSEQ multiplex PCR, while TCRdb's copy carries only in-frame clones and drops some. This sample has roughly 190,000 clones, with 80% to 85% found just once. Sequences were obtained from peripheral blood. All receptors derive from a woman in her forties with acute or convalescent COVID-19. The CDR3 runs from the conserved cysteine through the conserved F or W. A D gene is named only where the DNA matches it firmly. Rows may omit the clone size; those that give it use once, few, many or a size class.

CDR3 DNA: TGTGCCAGCAGCCTAGGTTATAAAGAGACCCAGTACTTC
CDR3 protein: CASSLGYKETQYF
D gene: NA
clone size: NA
V gene: TRBV11-2
J gene: TRBJ2-5

CDR3 DNA: TGTGCCAGCAGCGCCCTAGCGTACCAAGAGACCCAGTACTTC
CDR3 protein: CASSALAYQETQYF
D gene: NA
clone size: NA
V gene: TRBV14
J gene: TRBJ2-5

CDR3 DNA: TGTGCCAGCAGCCCCAGACTAGCGGGAGGTTTCTACGAGCAGTACTTC
CDR3 protein: CASSPRLAGGFYEQYF
D gene: TRBD2
clone size: NA
V gene: TRBV7-2
J gene: TRBJ2-7

CDR3 DNA: TGTGCCACCAGTGTTCCGGGACTAGCGGGTGGCGGGGAGCAGTTCTTC
CDR3 protein: CATSVPGLAGGGEQFF
D gene: TRBD2
clone size: NA
V gene: TRBV24-1
J gene: TRBJ2-1

CDR3 DNA: TGTGCCAGCTCACCACCAGGGGTCCTTGGGGCCAACGTCCTGACTTTC
CDR3 protein: CASSPPGVLGANVLTF
D gene: NA
clone size: NA
V gene: TRBV18
J gene: TRBJ2-6

CDR3 DNA: TGTGCCAGCAGCCAACTAGCGGGACTATACAATGAGCAGTTCTTC
CDR3 protein: CASSQLAGLYNEQFF
D gene: TRBD2
clone size: NA
V gene: TRBV7-2
J gene: TRBJ2-1

CDR3 DNA: TGTGCCAGCAGTCCCCAGGGGGCGGGGAATCAGCCCCAGCATTTT
CDR3 protein: CASSPQGAGNQPQHF
D gene: TRBD1
clone size: NA
V gene: TRBV6-5
J gene: TRBJ1-5

CDR3 DNA: TGTGCCAGCAGGTGGAGTAGTGGCAATTCACCCCTCCACTTT
CDR3 protein: CASRWSSGNSPLHF
D gene: NA
clone size: many
V gene: TRBV27
J gene: TRBJ1-6

CDR3 DNA: TGTGCCAGTAGTATCGCGGGTAATTCACCCCTCCACTTT
CDR3 protein: CASSIAGNSPLHF
D gene: NA
clone size: NA
V gene: TRBV19
J gene: TRBJ1-6

CDR3 DNA: TGTGCCAGCTCACCCAATTCGCCAGCGGGAGACAATGAGCAGTTCTTC
CDR3 protein: CASSPNSPAGDNEQFF
D gene: TRBD2
clone size: NA
V gene: TRBV18
J gene: TRBJ2-1

CDR3 DNA: TGTGCCAGCAGCCCCGAAAGCGGGAGTTTAACAGATACGCAGTATTTT
CDR3 protein: CASSPESGSLTDTQYF
D gene: TRBD2
clone size: NA
V gene: TRBV7-6
J gene: TRBJ2-3